Each of the 24 T cell receptor beta chains below was sequenced from the same sample in a study of cytomegalovirus exposure and HLA in healthy donors. PCR was performed using 60 Vbeta and 13 Jbeta primers. Profiled with immunoSEQ multiplex PCR; TCRdb holds only in-frame clones, not every one. The sample lists 160,000 or so clones; approximately 77% were seen once. Sequences were obtained from PBMCs. These receptor sequences come from a female donor in good health and CMV-seronegative.

The rearrangement uses TRBV11-3 and TRBJ2-3, with D perhaps matching TRBD2 (5 bases). This CDR3 region has 13 residues. Trimming shortened V by 5 bases and J by 1 base, and 7 bases separated the two germline ends. Germline-derived CDR1 and CDR2 are SGHNT and YENEEA. The CDR3 region is CASSAGGTDTQYF. Written as DNA, the CDR3 is TGTGCCAGCAGCGCCGGGGGCACAGATACGCAGTATTTT.

The rearrangement links TRBV18 to TRBJ2-7, with D unresolved. V was clipped by 6 bases and J by 2 bases, with 5 bases between them. The CDR3 contains 11 residues. Germline CDR1 reads KGHSH; CDR2 reads LQKENI. In nucleotides, the CDR3 is TGTGCCAGCTCTCACACCTACGAGCAGTACTTC. The encoded protein is CASSHTYEQYF.

The V gene is TRBV6-5, the J gene TRBJ2-7; 7 bases align to TRBD1. This CDR3 is 13 amino acids long. CDR1 and CDR2 from the germline V gene are MNHEY and SVGAGI. After removal of 6 bases from V and 3 bases from J, the junction contained 5 bases not matched to a gene. CDR3 sequence: CASSQDRRYEQYF. The CDR3 DNA reads TGTGCCAGCAGCCAGGACAGGCGCTACGAGCAGTACTTC.

V gene TRBV4-2 combines with J gene TRBJ1-4, with D unresolved. The CDR3 is made up of 15 amino acids. CDR1 is LGHNA and CDR2 is YNFKEQ in the germline V gene. The ends were cut back, 1 base at V and 11 bases at J, with 17 bases in the middle. CDR3 protein: CASSQGNSGDLKLFF. For the CDR3, the DNA is TGTGCCAGCAGCCAAGGGAACTCCGGGGATTTGAAACTGTTTTTT.

This clone showed up just a few times. The DNA of the CDR3 is TGCGCCAGCAGTCGAACCGGGGGAGCCGTTTACGAGCAGTACTTC. Translating gives CASSRTGGAVYEQYF. The chain joins TRBV4-1 to TRBJ2-7; maybe TRBD2 (6 bases). The CDR3 has 15 amino acids. Germline V gene data show CDR1 as MGHRA and CDR2 as YSYEKL. With 6 bases removed from V and 4 bases from J, the gap between germline ends came to 19 bases.

The J gene is TRBJ1-5, the V gene TRBV5-1, with D unresolved. Germline V gene sequence: CDR1 SGHRS, CDR2 YFSETQ. The CDR3 runs to 15 residues. Trimming cost V 5 bases and J 4 bases, with 16 bases left between them. The CDR3 DNA sequence: TGCGCCAGCAGATATACCGCGGGAGAAAATCAGCCCCAGCATTTT. The encoded protein is CASRYTAGENQPQHF. The full variable domain, its missing parts supplied by reference TRBV5-1 and TRBJ1-5, is KAGVTQTPRYLIKTRGQQVTLSCSPISGHRSVSWYQQTPGQGLQFLFEYFSETQRNKGNFPGRFSGRQFSNSRSEMNVSTLELGDSALYLCASRYTAGENQPQHFGDGTRLSIL.

The chain couples TRBV7-2 to TRBJ2-1, with TRBD1 identical over 8 bases. In germline, CDR1 is SGHTA, CDR2 FQGNSA. This CDR3 is built from 15 residues. V dropped 5 bases and J dropped 0; count of bases not matched to a gene: 3. The CDR3 nucleotides read TGTGCCAGCAGCCGGACAGGGCTCTCCTACAATGAGCAGTTCTTC. This codes for CASSRTGLSYNEQFF.

This chain links TRBV30 with TRBJ2-2; 8 bases are a match to TRBD2. V was clipped by 3 bases and J by 4 bases; unmatched bases: 10. This CDR3 contains 16 residues. Germline CDR1 is GTSNPN and CDR2 is SVGIG (reference sequence). The CDR3 loop is CAWSPMGGRSTGELFF. CDR3 DNA sequence: TGTGCCTGGAGCCCCATGGGCGGGAGGAGCACCGGGGAGCTGTTTTTT. The full variable domain, its missing parts supplied by reference TRBV30 and TRBJ2-2, is SQTIHQWPATLVQPVGSPLSLECTVEGTSNPNLYWYRQAAGRGLQLLFYSVGIGQISSEVPQNLSASRPQDRQFILSSKKLLLSDSGFYLCAWSPMGGRSTGELFFGEGSRLTVL.

V gene TRBV7-2 combines with J gene TRBJ2-3, with TRBD1 identical over 8 bases. The CDR3 has 16 amino acids. The germline V gene has CDR1 SGHTA and CDR2 FQGNSA. V lost 2 bases, J lost 6 bases, and 10 bases stayed unmatched. The CDR3 loop is CASSLRSGQGGDTQYF. DNA of the CDR3: TGTGCCAGCAGCTTACGTTCCGGACAGGGTGGGGATACGCAGTATTTT.

This chain links TRBV28 with TRBJ1-4; D is possibly TRBD1 (5 bases). Germline V gives CDR1 MDHEN, CDR2 SYDVKM. CDR3 length equals 16 residues. Deletions cut 5 bases from V and 5 bases from J, with 18 bases between. The CDR3 is CASSLGTGRRNEKLFF. The CDR3 coding sequence is TGTGCCAGCAGTCTCGGGACGGGGAGGAGAAATGAAAAACTGTTTTTT.

This clone has more than one count but fewer than ten. This chain connects TRBV11-1 to TRBJ1-2, with 8 bases matching TRBD1. V gave up 4 bases and J gave up 6 bases; unmatched junction bases: 7. The CDR3 contains 14 residues. Germline V gene data show CDR1 as SGHAT and CDR2 as FQDESV (reference sequence). In DNA, the CDR3 is TGTGCCAGCAGCTCACTTACAGGGGGGAATGGCTACACCTTC. This codes for CASSSLTGGNGYTF.

The rearrangement uses TRBV7-8 and TRBJ2-7; D is possibly TRBD1 (6 bases). The V end lost 8 bases, the J end lost 5 bases, and 7 bases lay between the germline ends. The CDR3 consists of 10 residues. Germline CDR1 reads SGHVS; CDR2 reads FQNEAQ. The CDR3 nucleotides read TGTGCCAGCGGGGGCCACGAGCAGTACTTC. It specifies CASGGHEQYF.

The chain uses TRBV7-2 and TRBJ2-1, with 10 bases that match TRBD1. V shed 5 bases and J 7 bases; nucleotides not matched to a gene: 8. Germline CDR1 and CDR2: SGHTA and FQGNSA. The CDR3 contains 15 residues. CDR3 nucleotide sequence: TGTGCCAGCAGCCCGACAGGGGGCAAGTGGAATGAGCAGTTCTTC. This codes for CASSPTGGKWNEQFF.

The chain links TRBV2 to TRBJ2-1; TRBD2 agrees at 10 bases. Germline CDR1 is SNHLY and CDR2 is FYNNEI. The ends lost 2 bases at V and 6 bases at J; junction bases unmatched: 7. The CDR3 extends over 16 amino acids. The CDR3 sequence: CASSEKGLANINEQFF. The DNA of the CDR3 is TGTGCCAGCAGTGAAAAGGGACTAGCGAACATCAATGAGCAGTTCTTC.

The chain uses TRBV7-9 and TRBJ1-2; 7 bases are shared with TRBD1. Germline trimming cut 3 bases from V and 4 bases from J; bases unmatched to any gene: 8. Germline V lookup: CDR1 SEHNR, CDR2 FQNEAQ (reference sequence). The CDR3 contains 15 residues. CDR3 sequence: CASSLGDRARYGYTF. The CDR3 DNA follows: TGTGCCAGCAGCTTGGGAGACAGGGCCCGCTATGGCTACACCTTC.

Regarding this clone: This CDR3 fails to terminate in the conserved phenylalanine or tryptophan, so it likely reflects a read error. This chain links TRBV27 with TRBJ1-2, with 7 bases aligning to TRBD1. Trimming removed 1 base from V and 6 bases from J; junction bases left unmatched: 2. The CDR3 spans 13 residues. Germline values: CDR1 MNHEY, CDR2 SMNVEV (reference sequence). CDR3 residues: CASSLLGGDGYTL. CDR3 nucleotide sequence: TGTGCCAGCAGTTTATTAGGGGGCGATGGCTACACCCTC.

The V call is TRBV7-3, the J call TRBJ2-1; 11 positions agree with TRBD2. In germline, CDR1 is SGHTA, CDR2 FQGTGA. The CDR3 sequence is 15 residues long. Trimming took 5 bases from V and 5 from J; bases not matched to a gene: 5. CDR3 nucleotide sequence: TGTGCCAGCAGCCCGACTAGCGGGGCCCACAATGAGCAGTTCTTC. Protein sequence: CASSPTSGAHNEQFF.

The chain carries TRBV6-1 and TRBJ1-6, with D perhaps TRBD1 (6 bases). This CDR3 is built from 15 residues. CDR1 and CDR2 (germline): MNHNS, SASEGT. V was trimmed by 7 bases and J by 10 bases, leaving 20 bases between them. CDR3: CASIPPTGSESPLHF. The CDR3 nucleotides read TGTGCCAGCATTCCACCTACAGGGTCGGAATCACCCCTCCACTTT.

The genes are TRBV7-9 and TRBJ1-4; weak D call: TRBD1 (5 bases). Between the trimmed V and J ends, which lost 2 bases and 0 bases, there was a span of 10 bases. The CDR3 extends over 16 amino acids. Germline V CDR1 and CDR2: SEHNR, FQNEAQ (reference sequence). CDR3 in amino acids: CASSLRLGPTNEKLFF. The DNA of the CDR3 is TGTGCCAGCAGCTTAAGATTGGGGCCAACTAATGAAAAACTGTTTTTT.

J is TRBJ2-7 and V is TRBV28; D may be TRBD1 (7 bases). The length of the CDR3 is 13 residues. V was shortened by 8 bases and J by 3 bases, with 14 bases between the two germline ends. Germline-derived CDR1 and CDR2 are MDHEN and SYDVKM. CDR3 coding DNA: TGTGCCAGCTACCTTCAGGGGGGCTACGAGCAGTACTTC. Protein: CASYLQGGYEQYF.

This sequence joins TRBV29-1 and TRBJ1-1; 9 nucleotides line up with TRBD1. Germline CDR1 reads SQVTM; CDR2 reads ANQGSEA. The CDR3 covers 15 residues. The V gene end was trimmed by 7 bases and the J gene end by 6 bases; junction bases not matched to a gene: 15. CDR3 region: CSGGTGTRLGAEAFF. CDR3 DNA: TGCAGCGGGGGGACAGGGACCCGGTTGGGGGCTGAAGCTTTCTTT.

To note about this clone: Other DNA sequences in the sample encode the same CDR3. The V gene is TRBV9, the J gene TRBJ2-6; 8 nucleotides align to TRBD1. The CDR3 is 18 residues long. Germline CDR1 is SGDLS and CDR2 is YYNGEE. V lost 4 bases and J lost 0; bases outside the gene matches: 9. CDR3 bases: TGTGCCAGCAGCTCCGCCGGGACAGGATTCTCTGGGGCCAACGTCCTGACTTTC. It codes for CASSSAGTGFSGANVLTF.

The chain recombines TRBV28 with TRBJ2-3, with D possibly TRBD2 on 5 matching bases. V lost 8 bases, J lost 6 bases, and 12 bases lay in between. The CDR3 totals 12 residues. Germline V gives CDR1 MDHEN, CDR2 SYDVKM. CDR3 amino acids: CASRNSVDTQYF. As DNA, the CDR3 is TGTGCCAGCCGAAATAGCGTGGATACGCAGTATTTT.

This clone was observed a handful of times. The rearrangement uses TRBV10-3 and TRBJ2-7, with 9 nucleotides matching TRBD1. V lost 6 bases, J lost 5 bases, and 8 bases stayed unmatched. Germline CDR1 reads ENHRY; CDR2 reads SYGVKD. This CDR3 has 14 residues. CDR3 protein: CAIRDPGQGDEQYF. The CDR3 coding sequence is TGTGCCATCAGGGATCCGGGACAGGGAGACGAGCAGTACTTC.